These 15 T cell receptor beta chains came from one sample sequenced in a study of T cells in Graves' hyperthyroidism and ophthalmopathy. Amplification yielded TCR beta CDR3 regions, with RNA transcripts as the source. Primed by the HTBI set, a first-round RT-PCR was run on the TCR CDR3. TCRdb analysed the multiplex PCR reads with MiXCR anew, one entry per CDR3 protein. The table lists under 750,000 distinct CDR3 sequences, roughly 20% of them singletons. Source material: blood. Receptor source: a woman aged 45-59 years with Graves' hyperthyroidism that later progressed to Graves' ophthalmopathy.

The sample holds many counts of this clonotype. The chain employs TRBV2 and TRBJ2-7; 8 bases map to TRBD2. The ends lost 7 bases at V and 3 bases at J; junction bases unmatched: 17. CDR3 length: 17 residues. The germline V gene has CDR1 SNHLY and CDR2 FYNNEI. In DNA form, the CDR3 reads TGTGCCAGCACCTCGCCGGGTGGGGCTAGCGGGTACTACGAGCAGTACTTC. Encoded protein: CASTSPGGASGYYEQYF.

In the case of this clonotype: A read error may explain this, as a much larger clone is one base away. The gene calls are TRBV11-2 and TRBJ1-1, with a weak D call TRBD1 (6 bases). V lost 0 bases and J 10 bases, leaving 18 bases between the germline ends. Germline V gene sequence: CDR1 SGHAT, CDR2 FQNNGV. The CDR3 is 15 amino acids. DNA of the CDR3: TGTGCCAGCAGCTTAGATGGAGGGGCAGGGGATACAGCTTTCTTT. Residues: CASSLDGGAGDTAFF. The variable domain in full, completed from reference TRBV11-2 and TRBJ1-1, reads EAGVAQSPRYKIIEKRQSVAFWCNPISGHATLYWYQQILGQGPKLLIQFQNNGVVDDSQLPKDRFSAERLKGVDSTLKIQPAKLEDSAVYLCASSLDGGAGDTAFFGQGTRLTVV.

The chain has TRBV9 and TRBJ2-1; TRBD1 might be the D (6 bases). V lost 5 bases, J lost 0 bases, and 9 bases lay in between. CDR3 size: 14 residues. Germline V gene sequence: CDR1 SGDLS, CDR2 YYNGEE. The DNA of the CDR3 is TGTGCCAGCAGTCAGGGGTTCTCCTACAATGAGCAGTTCTTC. It is translated as CASSQGFSYNEQFF.

This clonotype was observed many times. V usage is TRBV20-1 and J usage is TRBJ2-3; unclear D gene. The CDR3 runs 13 residues. Trimming removed 3 bases from V and 3 bases from J, with 10 bases in between. Germline V gives CDR1 DFQATT, CDR2 SNEGSKA (reference sequence). CDR3 protein: CSASGDTTDTQYF. The CDR3 DNA follows: TGCAGTGCTAGTGGTGATACAACAGATACGCAGTATTTT.

The table lists this clonotype with many counts. Here the CDR3 DNA reads TGTGCCTGGCTGCAGCCTCCCGACTACGAGCAGTACTTC. Its protein product is CAWLQPPDYEQYF. The chain carries TRBV30 and TRBJ2-7; D unresolved. Trimming stripped 5 bases from V and 3 bases from J, with 14 bases between. Germline V lookup: CDR1 GTSNPN, CDR2 SVGIG (reference sequence). CDR3 size: 13 residues.

V usage is TRBV28 and J usage is TRBJ1-1; D is unresolved. Trimming pared 7 bases from V and 0 bases from J, leaving 15 bases between. Germline values: CDR1 MDHEN, CDR2 SYDVKM. The CDR3 spans 15 residues. The CDR3 DNA follows: TGTGCCAGCACCGCTCCCGCGGGAGTGAACACTGAAGCTTTCTTT. It is translated as CASTAPAGVNTEAFF. Variable domain in full (rest from reference TRBV28 and TRBJ1-1): DVKVTQSSRYLVKRTGEKVFLECVQDMDHENMFWYRQDPGLGLRLIYFSYDVKMKEKGDIPEGYSVSREKKERFSLILESASTNQTSMYLCASTAPAGVNTEAFFGQGTRLTVV.

In regard to this clonotype: A much larger clonotype is one base distant, so this may be a read error. The V gene is TRBV5-6, the J gene TRBJ1-2, with D possibly TRBD1 on 5 matching bases. Trimming took off 6 bases at V and 3 bases at J, with 21 bases between the two ends. CDR1 SGHDT and CDR2 YYEEEE come from the germline V gene. This CDR3 region has 16 residues. CDR3 in DNA: TGTGCCAGCACCCAATGGGGGATCGGCCGGGACTATGGCTACACCTTC. Amino acid sequence: CASTQWGIGRDYGYTF.

At least ten counts were recorded for this clonotype. The rearrangement links TRBV2 to TRBJ1-2; no clear D gene. The CDR3 sequence is 14 residues long. Trimming stripped 3 bases from V and 3 bases from J, with 11 bases between. Germline V lookup: CDR1 SNHLY, CDR2 FYNNEI. CDR3: CASSDNSAYYGYTF. CDR3 in DNA: TGTGCCAGCAGTGATAACTCGGCCTACTATGGCTACACCTTC.

This clonotype was seen a few times. The rearrangement uses TRBV5-1 and TRBJ2-3; no clear D. Trimming cost V 1 base and J 2 bases, with 8 bases left between them. The CDR3 has 14 amino acids. Germline V lookup: CDR1 SGHRS, CDR2 YFSETQ. For the CDR3, the DNA is TGCGCCAGCAGCTTGTCGGATGACACAGATACGCAGTATTTT. It specifies CASSLSDDTDTQYF.

The table lists this clonotype with a few counts. This rearrangement joins TRBV6-1 to TRBJ1-3; 7 bases align to TRBD1. Germline V gene sequence: CDR1 MNHNS, CDR2 SASEGT. Losses at the gene ends were 1 base for V and 3 bases for J; bases not matched to a gene: 3. The length of the CDR3 is 15 residues. The CDR3 DNA reads as TGTGCCAGCAGTGAAGAGGGGGCAAGTGGAAACACCATATATTTT. Translated: CASSEEGASGNTIYF.

The V call is TRBV28, the J call TRBJ1-4, with D possibly TRBD1 on 6 matching bases. This CDR3 region has 14 residues. In germline, CDR1 is MDHEN, CDR2 SYDVKM. Trimming pared 4 bases from V and 6 bases from J, leaving 12 bases between. CDR3 DNA sequence: TGTGCCAGCAGTTGGGCAGGGGACGATGAAAAACTGTTTTTT. Translated, it gives CASSWAGDDEKLFF.

This clonotype was seen at least ten times. The V gene is TRBV20-1, the J gene TRBJ2-7; no clear D. Germline-derived CDR1 and CDR2 are DFQATT and SNEGSKA (reference sequence). The CDR3 loop spans 12 amino acids. The V gene lost 6 bases and the J gene lost 6 bases, with 15 bases spanning the gap. The CDR3 loop is CSAAPLSFEQYF. CDR3 nucleotides: TGCAGTGCCGCTCCCCTTAGCTTCGAGCAGTACTTC.

V gene TRBV19 combines with J gene TRBJ1-5; unclear D gene. CDR1 and CDR2 (germline): LNHDA, SQIVND (reference sequence). The CDR3 consists of 14 residues. V gave up 4 bases and J gave up 2 bases, with 9 bases separating them. DNA for the CDR3: TGTGCCAGTAGTAGGGGATATGGCAATCAGCCCCAGCATTTT. It translates to CASSRGYGNQPQHF.

This clonotype came up many times. V usage is TRBV7-9 and J usage is TRBJ1-6; 12 positions agree with TRBD1. Trimming took 5 bases from V and 5 from J; bases not matched to a gene: 7. The germline gives CDR1 SEHNR, CDR2 FQNEAQ (reference sequence). The CDR3 is made up of 17 amino acids. CDR3 sequence: CASSHEGQGADNSPLHF. The CDR3 DNA reads as TGTGCCAGCAGCCACGAGGGACAGGGGGCCGATAATTCACCCCTCCACTTT.

This clonotype was found many times. The CDR3 nucleotides are TGCAGTGCTAGAGGGGTTAGCACAGATACGCAGTATTTT. As protein: CSARGVSTDTQYF. V usage is TRBV20-1 and J usage is TRBJ2-3; D unclear. The CDR3 runs 13 residues. Germline V gives CDR1 DFQATT, CDR2 SNEGSKA (reference sequence). V dropped 1 base and J dropped 0 bases, with 5 bases sitting between them.